A selection of T cell receptor beta chains follows, all from one sample in a study of CD8+ T cells in alopecia areata. Sequencing used immunoSEQ multiplex PCR; TCRdb keeps in-frame clones, though not all of them. Of 150,000 to 190,000 clones in the sample, 45% to 55% were seen once. The sequences come from CD8+ T cells sorted from blood, collected at week 0. These receptors were collected from a human donor with alopecia areata. The CDR3 runs from the conserved cysteine through the conserved F or W. Fields, in order: V gene, D gene, J gene, clone size, CDR3 DNA, CDR3 protein. A D gene is named only where the DNA matches it firmly. Size is stated for part of the rows, as once, few or many counts, or as a class when the clone is expanded.

V gene: TRBV9
D gene: TRBD2
J gene: TRBJ2-3
clone size: NA
CDR3 DNA: TGTGCCAGCAGCGTAGGGCTAGCGGCAGATACGCAGTATTTT
CDR3 protein: CASSVGLAADTQYF

V gene: TRBV15
D gene: NA
J gene: TRBJ2-6
clone size: NA
CDR3 DNA: TGTGCCACCAGCAGAGATCTTGGGGCCAACGTCCTGACTTTC
CDR3 protein: CATSRDLGANVLTF

V gene: TRBV15
D gene: NA
J gene: TRBJ1-1
clone size: few
CDR3 DNA: TGTGCCACCAGCGCTCAGGGTGGGCTGAACACTGAAGCTTTCTTT
CDR3 protein: CATSAQGGLNTEAFF

V gene: TRBV9
D gene: NA
J gene: TRBJ1-1
clone size: NA
CDR3 DNA: TGTGCCAGCAGCGTGGGGACAACGAACACTGAAGCTTTCTTT
CDR3 protein: CASSVGTTNTEAFF

V gene: TRBV30
D gene: NA
J gene: TRBJ2-5
clone size: NA
CDR3 DNA: TGTGCCTGGAGTGGGCCCGGTACCCAAGAGACCCAGTACTTC
CDR3 protein: CAWSGPGTQETQYF

V gene: TRBV13
D gene: NA
J gene: TRBJ2-7
clone size: NA
CDR3 DNA: TGTGCCAGCAGCATGCGACAGATGGGGCACTACGAGCAGTACTTC
CDR3 protein: CASSMRQMGHYEQYF

V gene: TRBV25-1
D gene: NA
J gene: TRBJ2-5
clone size: few
CDR3 DNA: TGTGCCAGCAGGGCCGACAAGTACCAAGAGACCCAGTACTTC
CDR3 protein: CASRADKYQETQYF

V gene: TRBV30
D gene: TRBD2
J gene: TRBJ2-1
clone size: few
CDR3 DNA: TGTGCCTGGAGTGTTGGCGGGGGGAGGAATGAGCAGTTCTTC
CDR3 protein: CAWSVGGGRNEQFF

V gene: TRBV29-1
D gene: NA
J gene: TRBJ2-2
clone size: few
CDR3 DNA: TGCAGCGTAATGGACACCGGGGAGCTGTTTTTT
CDR3 protein: CSVMDTGELFF

V gene: TRBV9
D gene: NA
J gene: TRBJ1-2
clone size: NA
CDR3 DNA: TGTGCCAGCAGCGTAGCCCTTACCGCGAGGGGCTACACCTTC
CDR3 protein: CASSVALTARGYTF

V gene: TRBV6-5
D gene: NA
J gene: TRBJ2-7
clone size: NA
CDR3 DNA: TGTGCCAGCAGTTACGGGGACGAGCAGTACTTC
CDR3 protein: CASSYGDEQYF

V gene: TRBV19
D gene: NA
J gene: TRBJ1-6
clone size: NA
CDR3 DNA: TGTGCCAGTAGCGGGGAGAACGCACCCCTCCACTTT
CDR3 protein: CASSGENAPLHF

V gene: TRBV30
D gene: NA
J gene: TRBJ2-7
clone size: NA
CDR3 DNA: TGTGCCTGGAGTGGGGGCGGGCGCTCCTACGAGCAGTACTTC
CDR3 protein: CAWSGGGRSYEQYF

V gene: TRBV27
D gene: NA
J gene: TRBJ1-6
clone size: few
CDR3 DNA: TGTGCCAGCAGCCCTCAGGCCCTCGGAGATTCACCCCTCCACTTT
CDR3 protein: CASSPQALGDSPLHF

V gene: TRBV7-9
D gene: TRBD1
J gene: TRBJ1-2
clone size: NA
CDR3 DNA: TGTGCCAGCAGCGCGGACAGGGGTTTATATGGCTACACCTTC
CDR3 protein: CASSADRGLYGYTF

V gene: TRBV28
D gene: TRBD2
J gene: TRBJ2-1
clone size: NA
CDR3 DNA: TGTGCCAGCAGTAGACTAGCGGGGGCCAACAATGAGCAGTTCTTC
CDR3 protein: CASSRLAGANNEQFF

V gene: TRBV19
D gene: NA
J gene: TRBJ1-3
clone size: few
CDR3 DNA: TGTGCCGCGGAGACAGGCCGCTCTGGAAACACCATATATTTT
CDR3 protein: CAAETGRSGNTIYF

V gene: TRBV27
D gene: TRBD1
J gene: TRBJ2-1
clone size: NA
CDR3 DNA: TGTGCCAGCAGTTCAACAGGGGGCGCCTACAATGAGCAGTTCTTC
CDR3 protein: CASSSTGGAYNEQFF

V gene: TRBV5-1
D gene: TRBD1
J gene: TRBJ1-1
clone size: NA
CDR3 DNA: TGCGCCAGCAGGTGGGACAGAGGTGACCCTGAAGCTTTCTTT
CDR3 protein: CASRWDRGDPEAFF

V gene: TRBV27
D gene: TRBD1
J gene: TRBJ2-7
clone size: few
CDR3 DNA: TGTGCCAGCAGTTTATTGACAGGGTCCTACGAGCAGTACTTC
CDR3 protein: CASSLLTGSYEQYF

V gene: TRBV27
D gene: NA
J gene: TRBJ2-7
clone size: NA
CDR3 DNA: TGTGCCAGCAGTTTACGGGGTTCGAACTACGAGCAGTACTTC
CDR3 protein: CASSLRGSNYEQYF

V gene: TRBV13
D gene: NA
J gene: TRBJ2-7
clone size: NA
CDR3 DNA: TGTGCCAGCGGTGCGGGGTTCGAGCAGTACTTC
CDR3 protein: CASGAGFEQYF

V gene: TRBV30
D gene: TRBD1
J gene: TRBJ2-7
clone size: NA
CDR3 DNA: TGTGCCTGGAGTGGACAGACAGGGACCGAGCAGTACTTC
CDR3 protein: CAWSGQTGTEQYF

V gene: TRBV30
D gene: NA
J gene: TRBJ1-1
clone size: NA
CDR3 DNA: TGTGCCTGGATAGGGGGGCTGGAAGCTTTCTTT
CDR3 protein: CAWIGGLEAFF

V gene: TRBV4-1
D gene: TRBD1
J gene: TRBJ1-1
clone size: NA
CDR3 DNA: TGCGCCAGCAGCCAAGATAACAGGGGTTCGATCACTGAAGCTTTCTTT
CDR3 protein: CASSQDNRGSITEAFF

V gene: TRBV27
D gene: NA
J gene: TRBJ1-1
clone size: NA
CDR3 DNA: TGTGCCAGCAGGACGGGCGGGATTGAAGCTTTCTTT
CDR3 protein: CASRTGGIEAFF

V gene: TRBV7-2
D gene: NA
J gene: TRBJ1-1
clone size: NA
CDR3 DNA: TGTGCCAGCAGCATCGGGACAAACACTGAAGCTTTCTTT
CDR3 protein: CASSIGTNTEAFF

V gene: TRBV5-1
D gene: NA
J gene: TRBJ2-1
clone size: NA
CDR3 DNA: TGCGCCAGCAGCTTGGGATTAGGGGATGAGCAGTTCTTC
CDR3 protein: CASSLGLGDEQFF

V gene: TRBV27
D gene: TRBD1
J gene: TRBJ2-7
clone size: NA
CDR3 DNA: TGTGCCAGCTTCTCACCGGGACAGGAGTACGAGCAGTACTTC
CDR3 protein: CASFSPGQEYEQYF

V gene: TRBV4-3
D gene: TRBD2
J gene: TRBJ2-3
clone size: NA
CDR3 DNA: TGCGCCAGCAGCCAAGAAGTGTCAGCGGGGGGATTAGATACGCAGTATTTT
CDR3 protein: CASSQEVSAGGLDTQYF

V gene: TRBV30
D gene: NA
J gene: TRBJ1-1
clone size: NA
CDR3 DNA: TGTGCCTGGACCAACGGAGTGAACACTGAAGCTTTCTTT
CDR3 protein: CAWTNGVNTEAFF

V gene: TRBV6-6
D gene: NA
J gene: TRBJ1-4
clone size: many
CDR3 DNA: TGTGCCAGCAAGCAGAGTGAGGGAACAACTAATGAAAAACTGTTTTTT
CDR3 protein: CASKQSEGTTNEKLFF

V gene: TRBV6-6
D gene: NA
J gene: TRBJ2-7
clone size: NA
CDR3 DNA: TGTGCCAGCAGTTACTCTGAATCCTACGAGCAGTACTTC
CDR3 protein: CASSYSESYEQYF

V gene: TRBV29-1
D gene: TRBD1
J gene: TRBJ2-7
clone size: NA
CDR3 DNA: TGCAGCGTTGAAGGACAGGGGGAGACCTACGAGCAGTACTTC
CDR3 protein: CSVEGQGETYEQYF

V gene: TRBV28
D gene: NA
J gene: TRBJ2-1
clone size: few
CDR3 DNA: TGTGCCAGCAGTTTAGGGGTGAATGAGCAGTTCTTC
CDR3 protein: CASSLGVNEQFF

V gene: TRBV2
D gene: NA
J gene: TRBJ2-3
clone size: few
CDR3 DNA: TGTGCCAGCAGTGAACGTGGCGGGGACATCACAGATACGCAGTATTTT
CDR3 protein: CASSERGGDITDTQYF

V gene: TRBV4-3
D gene: NA
J gene: TRBJ1-2
clone size: NA
CDR3 DNA: TGCGCCAGCAGCCAAGATAGATCGGAACAGCGCTATGGCTACACCTTC
CDR3 protein: CASSQDRSEQRYGYTF

V gene: TRBV7-8
D gene: NA
J gene: TRBJ2-5
clone size: NA
CDR3 DNA: TGTGCCAGCAACCCGTCCGCACTGGGGACCAAAGAGACCCAGTACTTC
CDR3 protein: CASNPSALGTKETQYF

V gene: TRBV6-5
D gene: TRBD1
J gene: TRBJ1-2
clone size: NA
CDR3 DNA: TGTGCCAGCAGTTTTTATGAGGGGGCCTATGGCTACACCTTC
CDR3 protein: CASSFYEGAYGYTF

V gene: TRBV29-1
D gene: NA
J gene: TRBJ2-4
clone size: few
CDR3 DNA: TGCAGCGCCGCTACTAGTAACGGCATTCAGTACTTC
CDR3 protein: CSAATSNGIQYF